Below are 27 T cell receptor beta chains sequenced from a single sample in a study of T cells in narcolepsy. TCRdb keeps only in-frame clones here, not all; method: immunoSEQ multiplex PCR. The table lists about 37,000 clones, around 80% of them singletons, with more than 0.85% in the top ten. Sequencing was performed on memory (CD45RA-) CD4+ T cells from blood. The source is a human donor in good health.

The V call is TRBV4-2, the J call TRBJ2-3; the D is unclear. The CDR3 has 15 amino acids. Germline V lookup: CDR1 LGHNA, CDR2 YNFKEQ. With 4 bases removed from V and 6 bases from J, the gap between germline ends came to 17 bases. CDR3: CASSPRSTRPDTQYF. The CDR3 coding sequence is TGTGCCAGCAGCCCCCGATCGACCCGCCCGGATACGCAGTATTTT.

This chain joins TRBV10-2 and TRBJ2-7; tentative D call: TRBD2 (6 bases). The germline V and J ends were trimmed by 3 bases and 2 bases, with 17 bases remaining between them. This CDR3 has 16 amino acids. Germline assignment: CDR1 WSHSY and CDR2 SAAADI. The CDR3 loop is CASSEGQRVGTYEQYF. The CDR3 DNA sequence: TGCGCCAGCAGTGAAGGCCAGCGGGTAGGAACCTACGAGCAGTACTTC.

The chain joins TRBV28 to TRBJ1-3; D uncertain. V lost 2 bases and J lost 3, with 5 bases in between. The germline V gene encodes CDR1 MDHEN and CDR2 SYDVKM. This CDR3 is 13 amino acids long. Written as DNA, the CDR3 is TGTGCCAGCAGTTTACAGGTTGGAAACACCATATATTTT. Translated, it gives CASSLQVGNTIYF.

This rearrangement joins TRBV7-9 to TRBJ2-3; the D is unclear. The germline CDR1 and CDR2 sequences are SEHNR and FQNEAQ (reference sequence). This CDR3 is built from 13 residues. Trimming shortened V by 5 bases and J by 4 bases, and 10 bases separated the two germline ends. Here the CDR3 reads CASSPRSADTQYF. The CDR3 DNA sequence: TGTGCCAGCAGCCCCAGGTCCGCAGATACGCAGTATTTT. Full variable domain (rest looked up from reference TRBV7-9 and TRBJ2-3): DTGVSQNPRHKITKRGQNVTFRCDPISEHNRLYWYRQTLGQGPEFLTYFQNEAQLEKSRLLSDRFSAERPKGSFSTLEIQRTEQGDSAMYLCASSPRSADTQYFGPGTRLTVL.

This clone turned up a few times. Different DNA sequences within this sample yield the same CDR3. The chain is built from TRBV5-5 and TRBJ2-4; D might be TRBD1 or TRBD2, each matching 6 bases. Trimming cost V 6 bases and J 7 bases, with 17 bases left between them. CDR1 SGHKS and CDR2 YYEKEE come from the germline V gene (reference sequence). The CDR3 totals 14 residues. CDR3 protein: CASIGGWGANIQYF. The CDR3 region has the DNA TGTGCCAGCATCGGAGGTTGGGGGGCCAACATTCAGTACTTC. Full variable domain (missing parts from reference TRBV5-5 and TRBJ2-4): DAGVTQSPTHLIKTRGQQVTLRCSPISGHKSVSWYQQVLGQGPQFIFQYYEKEERGRGNFPDRFSARQFPNYSSELNVNALLLGDSALYLCASIGGWGANIQYFGAGTRLSVL.

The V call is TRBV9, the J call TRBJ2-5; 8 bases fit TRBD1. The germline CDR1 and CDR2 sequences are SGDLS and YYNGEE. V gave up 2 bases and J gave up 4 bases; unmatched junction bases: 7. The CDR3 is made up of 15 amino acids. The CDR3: CASSVKQGARETQYF. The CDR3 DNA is TGTGCCAGCAGCGTCAAGCAGGGGGCGCGAGAGACCCAGTACTTC.

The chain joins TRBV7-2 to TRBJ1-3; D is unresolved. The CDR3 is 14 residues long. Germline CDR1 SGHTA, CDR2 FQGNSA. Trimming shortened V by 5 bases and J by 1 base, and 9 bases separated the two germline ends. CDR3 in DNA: TGTGCCAGCAGCCCCAGGTTTTCTGGAAACACCATATATTTT. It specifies CASSPRFSGNTIYF. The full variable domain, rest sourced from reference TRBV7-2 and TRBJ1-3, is GAGVSQSPSNKVTEKGKDVELRCDPISGHTALYWYRQSLGQGLEFLIYFQGNSAPDKSGLPSDRFSAERTGGSVSTLTIQRTQQEDSAVYLCASSPRFSGNTIYFGEGSWLTVV.

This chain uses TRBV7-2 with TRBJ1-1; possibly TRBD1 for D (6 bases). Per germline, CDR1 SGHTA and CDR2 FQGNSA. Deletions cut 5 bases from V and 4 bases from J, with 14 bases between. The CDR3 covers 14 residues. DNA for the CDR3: TGTGCCAGCAGCCCCCCAGGGGTTGCCACTGAAGCTTTCTTT. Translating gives CASSPPGVATEAFF.

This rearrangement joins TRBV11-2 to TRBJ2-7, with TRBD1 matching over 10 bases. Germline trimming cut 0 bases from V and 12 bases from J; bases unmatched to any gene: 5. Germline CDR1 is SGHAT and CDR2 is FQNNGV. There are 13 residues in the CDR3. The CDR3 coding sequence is TGTGCCAGCAGCTTAGACCCGGGACAGGGGCCGTACTTC. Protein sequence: CASSLDPGQGPYF.

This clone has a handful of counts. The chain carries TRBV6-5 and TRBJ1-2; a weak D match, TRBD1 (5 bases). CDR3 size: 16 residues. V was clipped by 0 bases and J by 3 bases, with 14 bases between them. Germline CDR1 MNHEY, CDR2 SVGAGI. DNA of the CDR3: TGTGCCAGCAGTTACTCCAGACAGAAGGACCACTATGGCTACACCTTC. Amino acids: CASSYSRQKDHYGYTF.

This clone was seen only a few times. The CDR3 region has the DNA TGTGCCAGCAGTGAAGCCCGGGGCGGTAGCCCCGGGGAGCTGTTTTTT. This gives the protein CASSEARGGSPGELFF. The chain is built from TRBV25-1 and TRBJ2-2; D may correspond to TRBD1 or TRBD2 (5 bases each). Trimming took off 2 bases at V and 6 bases at J, with 16 bases between the two ends. The CDR3 runs to 16 residues. Germline CDR1 is MGHDK and CDR2 is SYGVNS. The whole variable domain, remainder taken from reference TRBV25-1 and TRBJ2-2, is EADIYQTPRYLVIGTGKKITLECSQTMGHDKMYWYQQDPGMELHLIHYSYGVNSTEKGDLSSESTVSRIRTEHFPLTLESARPSHTSQYLCASSEARGGSPGELFFGEGSRLTVL.

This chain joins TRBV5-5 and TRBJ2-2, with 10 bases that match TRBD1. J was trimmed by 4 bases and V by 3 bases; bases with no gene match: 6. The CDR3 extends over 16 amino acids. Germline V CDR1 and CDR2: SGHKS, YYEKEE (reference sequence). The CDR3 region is CASSSTGGAGTGELFF. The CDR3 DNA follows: TGTGCCAGCAGCTCGACAGGGGGCGCGGGCACCGGGGAGCTGTTTTTT.

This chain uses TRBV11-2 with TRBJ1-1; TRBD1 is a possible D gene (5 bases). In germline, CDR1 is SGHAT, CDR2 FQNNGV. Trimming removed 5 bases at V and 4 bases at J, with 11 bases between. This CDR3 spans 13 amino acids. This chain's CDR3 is CASSTGPITEAFF. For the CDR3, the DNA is TGTGCCAGCAGCACGGGACCGATCACTGAAGCTTTCTTT.

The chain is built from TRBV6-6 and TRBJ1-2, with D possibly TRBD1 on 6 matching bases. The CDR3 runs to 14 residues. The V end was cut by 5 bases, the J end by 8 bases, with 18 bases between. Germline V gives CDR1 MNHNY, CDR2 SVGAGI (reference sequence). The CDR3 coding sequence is TGTGCCAGCAGTACCCAAACAGGGCTCGGAGGCTACACCTTC. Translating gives CASSTQTGLGGYTF.

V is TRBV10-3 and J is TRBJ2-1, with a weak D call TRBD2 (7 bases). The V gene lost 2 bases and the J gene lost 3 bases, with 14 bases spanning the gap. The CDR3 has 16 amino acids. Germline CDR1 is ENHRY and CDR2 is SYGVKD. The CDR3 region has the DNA TGTGCCATCAGTGAGAGGGCGGGGGCCCTCTACAATGAGCAGTTCTTC. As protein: CAISERAGALYNEQFF.

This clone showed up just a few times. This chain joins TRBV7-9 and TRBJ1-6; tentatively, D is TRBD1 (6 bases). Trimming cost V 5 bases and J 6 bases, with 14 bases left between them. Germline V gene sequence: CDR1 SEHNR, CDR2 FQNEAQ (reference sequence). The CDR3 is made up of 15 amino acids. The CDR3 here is CASSPGQTFNSPLHF. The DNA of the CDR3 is TGTGCCAGCAGCCCCGGACAGACCTTTAATTCACCCCTCCACTTT.

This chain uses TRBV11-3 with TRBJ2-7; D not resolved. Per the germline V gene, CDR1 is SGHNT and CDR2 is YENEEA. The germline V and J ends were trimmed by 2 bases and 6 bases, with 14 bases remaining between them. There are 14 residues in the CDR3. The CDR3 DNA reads TGTGCCAGCAGCTTAATAGGGTCCGGCGGCGAGCAGTACTTC. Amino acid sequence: CASSLIGSGGEQYF.

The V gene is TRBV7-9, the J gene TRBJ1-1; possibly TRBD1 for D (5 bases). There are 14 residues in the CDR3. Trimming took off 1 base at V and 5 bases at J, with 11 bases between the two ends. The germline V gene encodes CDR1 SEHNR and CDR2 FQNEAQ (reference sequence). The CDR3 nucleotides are TGTGCCAGCAGCTTAGTCGGGGGAAGAACTGAAGCTTTCTTT. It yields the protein CASSLVGGRTEAFF.

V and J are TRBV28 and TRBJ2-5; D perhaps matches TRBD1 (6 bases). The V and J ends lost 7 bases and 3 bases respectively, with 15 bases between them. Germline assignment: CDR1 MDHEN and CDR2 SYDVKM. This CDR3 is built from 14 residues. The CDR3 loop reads CASTTPDRKETQYF. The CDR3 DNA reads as TGTGCCAGCACTACCCCGGACAGAAAAGAGACCCAGTACTTC.

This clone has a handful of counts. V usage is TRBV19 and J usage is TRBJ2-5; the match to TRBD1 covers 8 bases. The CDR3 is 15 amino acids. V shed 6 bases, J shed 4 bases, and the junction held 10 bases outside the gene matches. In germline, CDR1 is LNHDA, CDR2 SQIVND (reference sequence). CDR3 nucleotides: TGTGCCAGTAGCAACGACAGGGGATGGGGAGAGACCCAGTACTTC. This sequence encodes CASSNDRGWGETQYF.

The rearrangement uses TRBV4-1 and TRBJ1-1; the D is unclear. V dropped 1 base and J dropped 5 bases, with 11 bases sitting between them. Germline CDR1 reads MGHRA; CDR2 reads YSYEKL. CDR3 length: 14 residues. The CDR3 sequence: CASSQGNQKTEAFF. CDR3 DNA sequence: TGCGCCAGCAGCCAAGGAAACCAGAAGACTGAAGCTTTCTTT.

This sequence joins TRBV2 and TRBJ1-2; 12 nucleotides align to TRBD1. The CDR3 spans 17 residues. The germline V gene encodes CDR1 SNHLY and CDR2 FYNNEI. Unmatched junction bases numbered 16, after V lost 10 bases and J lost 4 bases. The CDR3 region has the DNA TGTGCCACCGTCTTAGGGGACAGGGGGCGTCTTTCCTATGGCTACACCTTC. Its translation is CATVLGDRGRLSYGYTF.

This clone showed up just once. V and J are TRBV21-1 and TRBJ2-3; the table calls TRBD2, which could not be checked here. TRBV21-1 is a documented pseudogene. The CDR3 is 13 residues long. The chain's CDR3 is CASSKVELDTQYF. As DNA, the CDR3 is TGTGCCAGCAGCAAAGTGGAGCTGGATACGCAGTATTTT.

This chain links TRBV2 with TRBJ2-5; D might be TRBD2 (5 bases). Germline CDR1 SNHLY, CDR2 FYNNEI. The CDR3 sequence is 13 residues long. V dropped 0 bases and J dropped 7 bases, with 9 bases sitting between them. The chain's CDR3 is CASSEAREGTQYF. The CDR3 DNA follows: TGTGCCAGCAGTGAAGCGCGTGAGGGGACCCAGTACTTC.

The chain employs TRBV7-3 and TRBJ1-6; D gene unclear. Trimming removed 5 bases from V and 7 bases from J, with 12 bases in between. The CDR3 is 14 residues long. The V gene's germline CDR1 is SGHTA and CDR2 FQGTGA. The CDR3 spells CASSPSGRNSPLHF. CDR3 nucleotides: TGTGCCAGCAGCCCCTCGGGGAGAAATTCACCCCTCCACTTT.

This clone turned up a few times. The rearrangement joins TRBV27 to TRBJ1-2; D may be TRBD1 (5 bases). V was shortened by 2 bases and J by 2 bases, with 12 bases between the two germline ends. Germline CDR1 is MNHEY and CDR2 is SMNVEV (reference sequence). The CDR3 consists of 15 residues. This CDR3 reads CASSLGGGRNYGYTF. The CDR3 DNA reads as TGTGCCAGCAGTTTAGGGGGGGGACGGAACTATGGCTACACCTTC.

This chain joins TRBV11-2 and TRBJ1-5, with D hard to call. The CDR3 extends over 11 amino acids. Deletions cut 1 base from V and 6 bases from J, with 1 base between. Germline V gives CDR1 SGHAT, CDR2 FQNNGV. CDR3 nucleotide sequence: TGTGCCAGCAGCTTAGTTCAGCCCCAGCATTTT. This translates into CASSLVQPQHF. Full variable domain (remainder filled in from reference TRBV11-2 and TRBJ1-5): EAGVAQSPRYKIIEKRQSVAFWCNPISGHATLYWYQQILGQGPKLLIQFQNNGVVDDSQLPKDRFSAERLKGVDSTLKIQPAKLEDSAVYLCASSLVQPQHFGDGTRLSIL.